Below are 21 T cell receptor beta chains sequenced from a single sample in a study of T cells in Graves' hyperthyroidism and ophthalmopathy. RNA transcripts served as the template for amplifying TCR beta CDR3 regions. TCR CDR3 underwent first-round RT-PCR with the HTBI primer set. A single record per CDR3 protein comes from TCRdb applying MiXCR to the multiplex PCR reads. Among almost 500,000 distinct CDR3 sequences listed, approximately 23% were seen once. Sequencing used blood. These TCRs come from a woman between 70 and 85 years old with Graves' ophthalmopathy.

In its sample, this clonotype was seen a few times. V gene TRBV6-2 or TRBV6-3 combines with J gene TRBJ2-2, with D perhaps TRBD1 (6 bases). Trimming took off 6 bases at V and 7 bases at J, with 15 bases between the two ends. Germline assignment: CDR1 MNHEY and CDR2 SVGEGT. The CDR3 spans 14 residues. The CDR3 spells CASRTGPVYGELFF. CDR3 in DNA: TGTGCCAGCAGGACAGGTCCTGTTTACGGGGAGCTGTTTTTT.

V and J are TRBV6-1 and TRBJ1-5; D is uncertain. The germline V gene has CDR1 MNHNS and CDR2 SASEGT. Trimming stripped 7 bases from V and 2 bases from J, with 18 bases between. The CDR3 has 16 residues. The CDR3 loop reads CASKDVFRSRNQPQHF. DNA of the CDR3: TGTGCCAGCAAAGATGTGTTTCGGAGCCGCAATCAGCCCCAGCATTTT.

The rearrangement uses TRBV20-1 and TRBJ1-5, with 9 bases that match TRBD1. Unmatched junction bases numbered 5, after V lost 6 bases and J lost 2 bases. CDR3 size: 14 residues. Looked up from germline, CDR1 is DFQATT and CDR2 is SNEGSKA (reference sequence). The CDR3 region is CSAQGAGGNQPQHF. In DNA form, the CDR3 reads TGCAGTGCACAGGGGGCGGGGGGCAATCAGCCCCAGCATTTT.

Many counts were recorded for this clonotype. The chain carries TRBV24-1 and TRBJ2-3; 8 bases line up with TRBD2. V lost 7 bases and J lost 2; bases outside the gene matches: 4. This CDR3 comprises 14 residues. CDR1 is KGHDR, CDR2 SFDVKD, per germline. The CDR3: CATRAGVDTDTQYF. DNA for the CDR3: TGTGCCACCAGAGCGGGAGTCGACACAGATACGCAGTATTTT.

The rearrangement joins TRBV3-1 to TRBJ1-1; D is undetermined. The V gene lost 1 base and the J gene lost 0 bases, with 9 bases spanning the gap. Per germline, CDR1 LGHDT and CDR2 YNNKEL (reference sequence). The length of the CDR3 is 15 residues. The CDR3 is CASSQVVQMNTEAFF. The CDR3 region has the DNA TGTGCCAGCAGCCAAGTTGTCCAAATGAACACTGAAGCTTTCTTT.

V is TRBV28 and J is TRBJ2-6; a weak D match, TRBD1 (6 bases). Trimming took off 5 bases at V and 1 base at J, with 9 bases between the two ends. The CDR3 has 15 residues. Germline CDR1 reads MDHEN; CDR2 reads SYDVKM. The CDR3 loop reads CASSRGGSGANVLTF. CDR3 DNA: TGTGCCAGCAGTCGAGGGGGTTCTGGGGCCAACGTCCTGACTTTC.

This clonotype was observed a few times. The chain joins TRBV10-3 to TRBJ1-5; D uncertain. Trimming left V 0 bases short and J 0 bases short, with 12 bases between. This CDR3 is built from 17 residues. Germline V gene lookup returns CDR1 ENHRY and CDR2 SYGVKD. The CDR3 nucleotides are TGTGCCATCAGTGAGTCTTTAACAGTTTATAGCAATCAGCCCCAGCATTTT. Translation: CAISESLTVYSNQPQHF.

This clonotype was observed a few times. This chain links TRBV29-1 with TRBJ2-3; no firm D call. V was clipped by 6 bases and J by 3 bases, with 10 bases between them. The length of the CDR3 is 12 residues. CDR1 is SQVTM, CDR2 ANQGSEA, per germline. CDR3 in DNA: TGCAGCGTGCGGACCGGGACAGATACGCAGTATTTT. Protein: CSVRTGTDTQYF.

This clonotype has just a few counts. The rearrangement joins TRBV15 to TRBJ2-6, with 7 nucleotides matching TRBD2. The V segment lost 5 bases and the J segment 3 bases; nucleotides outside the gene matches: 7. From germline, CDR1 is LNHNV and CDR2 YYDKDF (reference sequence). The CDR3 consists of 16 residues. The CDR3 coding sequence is TGTGCCACCAGCCCGGCGGGAGTGGTTGGGGCCAACGTCCTGACTTTC. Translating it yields CATSPAGVVGANVLTF.

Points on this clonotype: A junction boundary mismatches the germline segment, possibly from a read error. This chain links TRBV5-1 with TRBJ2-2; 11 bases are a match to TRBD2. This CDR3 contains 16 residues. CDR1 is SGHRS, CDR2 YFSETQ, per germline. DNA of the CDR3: TGTGCCAGCAGCCAACCAACTAGCGGGAGAACCGGGGAGCTGTTTTTT. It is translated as CASSQPTSGRTGELFF.

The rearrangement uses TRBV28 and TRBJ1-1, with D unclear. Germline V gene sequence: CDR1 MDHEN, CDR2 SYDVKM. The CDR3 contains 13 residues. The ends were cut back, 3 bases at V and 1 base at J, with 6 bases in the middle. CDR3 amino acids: CASSFLANTEAFF. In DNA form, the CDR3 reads TGTGCCAGCAGTTTTTTGGCGAACACTGAAGCTTTCTTT.

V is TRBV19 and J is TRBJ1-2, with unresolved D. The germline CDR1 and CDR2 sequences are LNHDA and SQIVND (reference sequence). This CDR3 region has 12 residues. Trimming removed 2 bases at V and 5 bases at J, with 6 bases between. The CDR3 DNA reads TGTGCCAGTAGTATACTCGGGTATGGCTACACCTTC. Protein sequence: CASSILGYGYTF.

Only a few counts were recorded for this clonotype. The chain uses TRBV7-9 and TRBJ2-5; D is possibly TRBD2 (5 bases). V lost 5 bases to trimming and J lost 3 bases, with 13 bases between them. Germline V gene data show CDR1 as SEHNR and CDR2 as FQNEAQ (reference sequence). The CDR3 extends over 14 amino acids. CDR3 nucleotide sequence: TGTGCCAGCAGCCCCCGGTTGGGAGAAGAGACCCAGTACTTC. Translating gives CASSPRLGEETQYF.

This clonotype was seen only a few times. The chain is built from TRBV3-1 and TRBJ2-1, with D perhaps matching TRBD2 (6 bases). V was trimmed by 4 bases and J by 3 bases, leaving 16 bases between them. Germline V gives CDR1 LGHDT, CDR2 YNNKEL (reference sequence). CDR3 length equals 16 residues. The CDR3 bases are TGTGCCAGCAGCCGAAACCCCACGGGGGTCTACAATGAGCAGTTCTTC. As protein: CASSRNPTGVYNEQFF.

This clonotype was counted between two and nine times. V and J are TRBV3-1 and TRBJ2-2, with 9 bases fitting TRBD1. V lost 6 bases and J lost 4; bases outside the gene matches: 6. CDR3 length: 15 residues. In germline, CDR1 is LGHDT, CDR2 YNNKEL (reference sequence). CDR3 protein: CASRRGQGGTGELFF. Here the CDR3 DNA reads TGTGCCAGCAGACGGGGACAGGGAGGCACCGGGGAGCTGTTTTTT.

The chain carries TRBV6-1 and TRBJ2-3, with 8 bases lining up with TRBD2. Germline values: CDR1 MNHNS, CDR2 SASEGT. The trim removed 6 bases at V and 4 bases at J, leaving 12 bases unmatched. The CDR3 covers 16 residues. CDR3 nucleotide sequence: TGTGCCAGCAGCCTCACCGGGACTAGTGGCCCAGATACGCAGTATTTT. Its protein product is CASSLTGTSGPDTQYF.

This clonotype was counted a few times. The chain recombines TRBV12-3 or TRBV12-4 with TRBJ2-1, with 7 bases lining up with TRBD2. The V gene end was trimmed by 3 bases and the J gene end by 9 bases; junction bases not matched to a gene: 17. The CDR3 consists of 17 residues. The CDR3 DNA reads TGTGCCAGCAGTTTTCTCGGGGAGGGCCCCGACGGATGTGAGCAGTTCTTC. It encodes CASSFLGEGPDGCEQFF.

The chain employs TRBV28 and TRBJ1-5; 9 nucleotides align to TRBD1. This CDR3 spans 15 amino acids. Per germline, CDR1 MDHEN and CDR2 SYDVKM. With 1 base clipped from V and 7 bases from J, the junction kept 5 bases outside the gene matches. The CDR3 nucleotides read TGTGCCAGCAGTTTATCCGGGGACAGGGCCCAGCCCCAGCATTTT. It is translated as CASSLSGDRAQPQHF.

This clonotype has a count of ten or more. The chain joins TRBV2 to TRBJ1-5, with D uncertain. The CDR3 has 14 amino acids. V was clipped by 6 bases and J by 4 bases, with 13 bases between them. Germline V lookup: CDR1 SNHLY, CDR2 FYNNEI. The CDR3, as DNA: TGTGCCAGCAGGACCAGTGGGGTTAATCAGCCCCAGCATTTT. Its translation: CASRTSGVNQPQHF.

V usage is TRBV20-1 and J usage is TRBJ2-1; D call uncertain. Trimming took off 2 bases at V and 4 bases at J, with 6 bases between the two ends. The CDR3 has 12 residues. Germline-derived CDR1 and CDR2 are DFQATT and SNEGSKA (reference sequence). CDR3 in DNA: TGCAGTGCTAGATTTCTATACAATGAGCAGTTCTTC. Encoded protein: CSARFLYNEQFF.

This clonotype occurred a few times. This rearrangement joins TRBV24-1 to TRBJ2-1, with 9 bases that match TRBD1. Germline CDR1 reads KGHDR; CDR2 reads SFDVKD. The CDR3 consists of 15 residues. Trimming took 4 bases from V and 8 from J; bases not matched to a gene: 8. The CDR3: CATSDLRDRAHEQFF. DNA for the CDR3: TGTGCCACCAGTGACCTCCGGGACAGGGCCCATGAGCAGTTCTTC.